This T cell receptor beta chain was documented in a study of T cell repertoires in ileal Crohn's disease. Study summary: About half of patients got postoperative therapy: about a dozen thiopurines, under 20 anti-TNF.

Germline lookup yields CDR1 GTSNPN and CDR2 SVGIG (reference sequence). V lost 0 bases, J lost 5 bases, and 10 bases lay in between. This CDR3 comprises 13 residues. Included were adult ileal or ileocolonic Crohn's patients indicated for ileocolonic resection. Data came from immunoSEQ multiplex PCR; TCRdb stores just in-frame clones and leaves some out. The sample holds roughly 29,000 clones, over 75% seen once. J is TRBJ2-5 and V is TRBV30; D gene ambiguous. The sample taken for sequencing was ileal tissue. The receptor's source is an adult with Crohn's disease. CDR3 sequence reads: CAWSVRTTETQYF. The DNA of the CDR3 is TGTGCCTGGAGTGTACGAACTACGGAGACCCAGTACTTC.